A selection of T cell receptor beta chains follows, all from one sample in a study of technical replicates of blood from a handful of donors. TCRdb keeps only in-frame clones here, not all; method: immunoSEQ multiplex PCR. The sample consists of approximately 87,000 clones, around 94% of them appearing once. Sample: T cells isolated from PBMCs. The receptors here all came from a human donor in good health. Each CDR3 is given with its conserved first and last residue. A D gene is named only where the DNA matches it firmly. For some rows the clone size is stated as once, few or many, or as a class when expanded; others skip it.

>TRBD2|-|TRBV5-4|13|TRBJ2-1
TGTGCCAGCAGCTTAACTAGCGACAATGAGCAGTTCTTC
CASSLTSDNEQFF
>-|-|TRBV7-6|14|TRBJ1-5
TGTGCCAGCAGCTTTGGAGATAGCAATCAGCCCCAGCATTTT
CASSFGDSNQPQHF
>-|-|TRBV10-3|15|TRBJ2-3
TGTGCCATCAGGGGGGGAGACAGGGGCACAGATACGCAGTATTTT
CAIRGGDRGTDTQYF
>TRBD1|-|TRBV6-6|16|TRBJ2-7
TGTGCCAGCAGAAACGCCAGGGGGCAACGAACCTACGAGCAGTACTTC
CASRNARGQRTYEQYF
>-|-|TRBV2|15|TRBJ1-2
TGTGCCAGCAGTGAAGCGCGGGTCCCTGTTGAAGGCTACACCTTC
CASSEARVPVEGYTF
>TRBD1|-|TRBV5-1|13|TRBJ2-1
TGCGCCAGCAGCTTAGGACAGGGGAATGAGCAGTTCTTC
CASSLGQGNEQFF
>-|-|TRBV27|13|TRBJ2-1
TGTGCCAGCAGTTTATTAAGCCACAATGAGCAGTTCTTC
CASSLLSHNEQFF
>TRBD2|-|TRBV10-3|15|TRBJ2-5
TGTGCCATCAGTACCGTGTCTAGCGGGACCGAGACCCAGTACTTC
CAISTVSSGTETQYF
>TRBD1|-|TRBV2|17|TRBJ1-4
TGTGCCAGCAGTGACCTTGACAGGGCGCGGGGTCTGGAAAAACTGTTTTTT
CASSDLDRARGLEKLFF
>TRBD1|-|TRBV5-1|15|TRBJ1-1
TGCGCCAGCAGCTTGGCCGGGACAGGGGGCGAGAAAGCTTTCTTT
CASSLAGTGGEKAFF
>-|-|TRBV14|12|TRBJ2-7
TGTGCCAGCAGCCGGAGCTCCTACGAGCAGTACTTC
CASSRSSYEQYF
>TRBD1|-|TRBV4-1|17|TRBJ1-6
TGCGCCAGCAGCCAAGAGGGCAGGGGGTTCTCCGATTCACCCCTCCACTTT
CASSQEGRGFSDSPLHF
>TRBD2|-|TRBV4-2|18|TRBJ2-3
TGTGCCAGCAGTCACCCGGGACTAGACCTTTCTAGCACAGATACGCAGTATTTT
CASSHPGLDLSSTDTQYF
>-|-|TRBV19|14|TRBJ2-7
TGTGCCAGTAGTATAGATCCCGGCTCCTACGAGCAGTACTTC
CASSIDPGSYEQYF
>-|once|TRBV5-1|15|TRBJ2-7
TGCGCCAGCACATCCGTAGGGGGTCTGCCCTACGAGCAGTACTTC
CASTSVGGLPYEQYF
>TRBD1|-|TRBV7-9|17|TRBJ2-7
TGTGCCAGCAGCTTAGCGCGGGGACAGGGGCCCTCCTACGAGCAGTACTTC
CASSLARGQGPSYEQYF
>-|-|TRBV5-1|17|TRBJ1-1
TGCGCCAGCAGCTCGACTCTTGGGGGGGCCTCGGGTACTGAAGCTTTCTTT
CASSSTLGGASGTEAFF
>TRBD2|-|TRBV5-1|15|TRBJ2-2
TGCGCCAGCAGCTATAGGACTAGCAACACCGGGGAGCTGTTTTTT
CASSYRTSNTGELFF
>TRBD1|-|TRBV4-1|19|TRBJ1-1
TGCGCCAGCAGCCTTGTGGCAGGGGGCTCTAGCGCATTCTACACTGAAGCTTTCTTT
CASSLVAGGSSAFYTEAFF
>-|-|TRBV2|14|TRBJ1-6
TGTGCCAGCAGTGAATATGGCGGGGATTCACCCCTCCACTTT
CASSEYGGDSPLHF
>-|-|TRBV21-1|16|TRBJ2-2
TGTGCCAGCAGCAAAAAAGACAGGGGGTACACCGGGGAGCTGTTTTTT
CASSKKDRGYTGELFF
>TRBD1|-|TRBV5-6|15|TRBJ1-2
TGTGCCAGCAGCAGCTCAGGGGGAGCGGACTATGGCTACACCTTC
CASSSSGGADYGYTF
>TRBD2|-|TRBV29-1|14|TRBJ2-5
TGCAGCGTTCTGCTCGGACTAGCCTGGGAGACCCAGTACTTC
CSVLLGLAWETQYF
>-|-|TRBV18|14|TRBJ2-1
TGTGCCAGCTCTAACGGGGTGATGAGCAATGAGCAGTTCTTC
CASSNGVMSNEQFF
>-|-|TRBV5-8|12|TRBJ1-1
TGTGCCAGCAGCCTCAAAGACAGTGAAGCTTTCTTT
CASSLKDSEAFF
>-|-|TRBV27|14|TRBJ1-5
TGTGCCAGCAGTTTATCGTTTAGTTATCAGCCCCAGCATTTT
CASSLSFSYQPQHF
>-|-|TRBV7-8|16|TRBJ2-7
TGTGCCAGCAGCTTTCCTTACGGACACCGACCTTACGAGCAGTACTTC
CASSFPYGHRPYEQYF
>-|-|TRBV5-5|15|TRBJ2-7
TGTGCCAGCAGCTTCGTACAGGTGATCTCCTACGAGCAGTACTTC
CASSFVQVISYEQYF
>TRBD2|-|TRBV5-1|16|TRBJ2-7
TGCGCCAGCAGCTTCGGCCTAGCGGGACTCTCCTACGAGCAGTACTTC
CASSFGLAGLSYEQYF
>-|-|TRBV29-1|14|TRBJ1-1
TGCAGCGTTGGTTCCGGGGGTTGGAACACTGAAGCTTTCTTT
CSVGSGGWNTEAFF
>TRBD1|once|TRBV9|14|TRBJ2-7
TGTGCCAGCAGCGCGGGACAGGGGTTGGACGAGCAGTACTTC
CASSAGQGLDEQYF
>-|-|TRBV21-1|15|TRBJ1-1
TGTGCCAGCAGCAAAGACCACAGGGGTTACACTGAAGCTTTCTTT
CASSKDHRGYTEAFF
>-|-|TRBV28|16|TRBJ1-5
TGTGCCAGCATACCCCGTTTCAGGTTCAGCGGTCAGCCCCAGCATTTT
CASIPRFRFSGQPQHF
>TRBD1|-|TRBV27|17|TRBJ2-7
TGTGCCAGCAGTTTAGCAATCCGGACAGGGGAGCCCTACGAGCAGTACTTC
CASSLAIRTGEPYEQYF
>-|-|TRBV11-3|15|TRBJ1-2
TGTGCCAGCAGCTTCCGAGCGGAAGGCACGGGTGGCTACACCTTC
CASSFRAEGTGGYTF
>-|-|TRBV4-1|13|TRBJ1-2
TGCGCCAGCAGCCCGGTTGGGCACTATGGCTACACCTTC
CASSPVGHYGYTF
>-|-|TRBV28|14|TRBJ1-1
TGTGCCAGCAGTTTAGCCAGGGTTCCGTATGAAGCTTTCTTT
CASSLARVPYEAFF
>-|-|TRBV4-2|15|TRBJ2-7
TGTGCCAGCAGCCAAGAAGCAGGGGCCCGGGACGAGCAGTACTTC
CASSQEAGARDEQYF
>TRBD1|-|TRBV7-9|14|TRBJ2-5
TGTGCCAGCAGCTTGGGACAGGGGCTAGAGACCCAGTACTTC
CASSLGQGLETQYF
>-|-|TRBV27|12|TRBJ2-2
TGTGCCAGCAGTCTCAACACCGGGGAGCTGTTTTTT
CASSLNTGELFF
>-|-|TRBV5-1|20|TRBJ2-1
TGCGCCAGCAAGGTTGTAGGTGAGGGACAGCTCGGAGGGTTTTACAATGAGCAGTTCTTC
CASKVVGEGQLGGFYNEQFF
>-|few|TRBV6-1|12|TRBJ1-1
TGTGCCAGCAGCCCACCCGGTACTGAAGCTTTCTTT
CASSPPGTEAFF
>-|-|TRBV6-1|14|TRBJ2-5
TGTGCCAGCAGTGGCCCGGGTGGACAAGAGACCCAGTACTTC
CASSGPGGQETQYF
>TRBD1|few|TRBV2|13|TRBJ2-3
TGTGCCAGCGGACAGGGGGCAAGAGATACGCAGTATTTT
CASGQGARDTQYF
>TRBD1|-|TRBV10-3|14|TRBJ1-1
TGTGCCATCAGGACGGACAGGGGATGGACTGAAGCTTTCTTT
CAIRTDRGWTEAFF
>-|-|TRBV11-1|15|TRBJ1-2
TGTGCCAGCAGCTTAGGTGGAGATCCTAACTATGGCTACACCTTC
CASSLGGDPNYGYTF
>TRBD1|-|TRBV15|14|TRBJ1-3
TGTGCCACCAGCAGCGACCGGGACAGGGACACCATATATTTT
CATSSDRDRDTIYF
>TRBD2|-|TRBV4-2|21|TRBJ2-3
TGTGCCAGCAGCCGAGGACAGGGAAGGATGCTAGCGGGGGGGCAGGGAGATACGCAGTATTTT
CASSRGQGRMLAGGQGDTQYF
>TRBD1|-|TRBV9|18|TRBJ2-2
TGTGCCAGCAGCCCTCGGACAGGGTTCCTTACGAACACCGGGGAGCTGTTTTTT
CASSPRTGFLTNTGELFF
>TRBD1|-|TRBV10-3|17|TRBJ2-3
TGTGCCATCAGTCGCACTTCAGGGGGCGGAGGCACAGATACGCAGTATTTT
CAISRTSGGGGTDTQYF
>TRBD1|-|TRBV29-1|13|TRBJ2-7
TGCAGCGTTACCGGACAGGGGGCTCACGAGCAGTACTTC
CSVTGQGAHEQYF
>-|-|TRBV28|13|TRBJ1-2
TGTGCCAGCAGTCTCAGGGAAGTCTATGGCTACACCTTC
CASSLREVYGYTF
>-|-|TRBV5-1|13|TRBJ1-1
TGCGCCAGCAGCGGCCCAGGGCTCACTGAAGCTTTCTTT
CASSGPGLTEAFF
>-|-|TRBV27|14|TRBJ2-3
TGTGCCAGCGGACTATCTGGGGGCACAGATACGCAGTATTTT
CASGLSGGTDTQYF
>TRBD2|-|TRBV9|18|TRBJ2-2
TGTGCCAGCAGCACACGACTAGCGGGAGGGCCTGACACCGGGGAGCTGTTTTTT
CASSTRLAGGPDTGELFF